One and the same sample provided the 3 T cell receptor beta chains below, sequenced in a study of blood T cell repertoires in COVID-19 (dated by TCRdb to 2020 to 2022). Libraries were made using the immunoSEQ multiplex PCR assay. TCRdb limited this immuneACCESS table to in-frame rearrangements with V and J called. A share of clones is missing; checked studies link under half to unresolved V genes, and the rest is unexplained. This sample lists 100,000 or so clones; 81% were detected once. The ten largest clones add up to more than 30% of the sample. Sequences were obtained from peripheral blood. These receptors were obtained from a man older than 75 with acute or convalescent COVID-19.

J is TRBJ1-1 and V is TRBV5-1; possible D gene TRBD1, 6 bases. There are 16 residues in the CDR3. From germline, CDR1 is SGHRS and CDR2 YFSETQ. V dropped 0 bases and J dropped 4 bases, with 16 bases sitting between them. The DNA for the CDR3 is TGCGCCAGCAGCTTGGATAGGCAGGGGCCGGCCACTGAAGCTTTCTTT. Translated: CASSLDRQGPATEAFF.

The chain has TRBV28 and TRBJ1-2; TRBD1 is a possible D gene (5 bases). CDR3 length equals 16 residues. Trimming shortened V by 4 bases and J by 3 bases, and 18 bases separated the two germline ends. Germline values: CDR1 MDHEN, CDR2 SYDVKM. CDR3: CASSSPGSQGHYGYTF. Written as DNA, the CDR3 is TGTGCCAGCAGTTCACCCGGGTCCCAGGGCCACTATGGCTACACCTTC.

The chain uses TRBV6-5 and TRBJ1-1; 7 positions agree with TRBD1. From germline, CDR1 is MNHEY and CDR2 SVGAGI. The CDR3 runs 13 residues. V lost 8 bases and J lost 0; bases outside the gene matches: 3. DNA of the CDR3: TGTGCCAGCCAGGGACAGTTGAACACTGAAGCTTTCTTT. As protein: CASQGQLNTEAFF.